A single sample is the source of the 28 T cell receptor beta chains below, sequenced in a study of OX40 agonist ivuxolimab in advanced cancers. Profiling relied on immunoSEQ multiplex PCR, and the TCRdb table lists in-frame clones only, not all of them. The sample has roughly 28,000 clones, 70% to 80% seen once. This sample comprised CD4+ or CD8+ T cells sorted from blood, obtained in a trial of the OX40 agonist ivuxolimab. These receptors were obtained from an adult with an advanced solid tumor such as melanoma, head and neck, liver or kidney cancer.

The genes are TRBV30 and TRBJ2-7, with 7 bases aligning to TRBD1. Losses at the gene ends were 7 bases for V and 3 bases for J; bases not matched to a gene: 9. This CDR3 spans 13 amino acids. Germline V lookup: CDR1 GTSNPN, CDR2 SVGIG (reference sequence). CDR3 DNA: TGTGCCTCAACGACAGGGCGAAGCTACGAGCAGTACTTC. Amino acids: CASTTGRSYEQYF.

The J gene is TRBJ1-2, the V gene TRBV18; no definite D call. This CDR3 spans 12 amino acids. V lost 10 bases, J lost 4 bases, and 13 bases lay in between. Germline V gene sequence: CDR1 KGHSH, CDR2 LQKENI. CDR3: CATKLDRYGYTF. DNA of the CDR3: TGTGCCACCAAATTGGACCGCTATGGCTACACCTTC.

This clone was counted once. The CDR3 loop reads CASSSGQYSYEQYF. CDR3 nucleotide sequence: TGCGCCAGCAGCTCTGGACAGTATAGCTACGAGCAGTACTTC. V and J are TRBV5-1 and TRBJ2-7; tentative D call: TRBD1 (6 bases). Germline CDR1 is SGHRS and CDR2 is YFSETQ. This CDR3 is built from 14 residues. Trimming removed 3 bases at V and 3 bases at J, with 13 bases between.

V gene TRBV11-2 combines with J gene TRBJ2-3, with TRBD2 identical over 8 bases. The germline CDR1 and CDR2 sequences are SGHAT and FQNNGV. V lost 5 bases and J lost 4; bases outside the gene matches: 14. The CDR3 has 17 residues. The CDR3 nucleotides are TGTGCCAGCAGCCTGGGAATGGGCGGGGGGCGTGCAGATACGCAGTATTTT. This translates into CASSLGMGGGRADTQYF.

This chain uses TRBV28 with TRBJ2-2, with 10 bases matching TRBD1. V dropped 7 bases and J dropped 4; count of bases not matched to a gene: 6. The CDR3 has 15 residues. Germline V CDR1 and CDR2: MDHEN, SYDVKM. The CDR3 sequence is CASNWDRGVTGELFF. The CDR3 DNA follows: TGTGCCAGCAATTGGGACAGGGGAGTCACCGGGGAGCTGTTTTTT.

The chain is built from TRBV28 and TRBJ2-1, with a possible D match to TRBD1 (5 bases). The V and J ends lost 6 bases and 3 bases respectively, with 18 bases between them. The CDR3 is 16 amino acids. Germline assignment: CDR1 MDHEN and CDR2 SYDVKM. CDR3 DNA: TGTGCCAGCAGACCCCGCCCCGGCAGGGTCTACAATGAGCAGTTCTTC. It yields the protein CASRPRPGRVYNEQFF.

The chain has TRBV19 and TRBJ1-5; TRBD1 is a possible D gene (5 bases). Trimming removed 7 bases at V and 3 bases at J, with 25 bases between. The CDR3 contains 18 residues. Germline lookup yields CDR1 LNHDA and CDR2 SQIVND (reference sequence). Here the CDR3 DNA reads TGTGCCAGTAAGAAGGGAGGGAAGAGGGGCCTGGACAATCAGCCCCAGCATTTT. This gives the protein CASKKGGKRGLDNQPQHF.

The gene calls are TRBV30 and TRBJ2-6; D is possibly TRBD1 (6 bases). CDR3 length equals 18 residues. V was cut by 0 bases and J by 0 bases, with 15 bases left in between. In germline, CDR1 is GTSNPN, CDR2 SVGIG (reference sequence). The CDR3 DNA sequence: TGTGCCTGGAGTGTACTCAGGGGTAAGAGCTCTGGGGCCAACGTCCTGACTTTC. As protein: CAWSVLRGKSSGANVLTF.

The chain carries TRBV21-1 and TRBJ1-2; the table's TRBD1 call for D was not verified on the DNA. TRBV21-1 is tagged as a pseudogene. This CDR3 region has 15 residues. CDR3 amino acids: CASSKARGSYYGYTF. CDR3 nucleotide sequence: TGTGCCAGCAGCAAAGCAAGGGGCTCATACTATGGCTACACCTTC.

This clone has only one observation. J is TRBJ1-6 and V is TRBV30; 8 bases align to TRBD1. The CDR3 is made up of 15 amino acids. V trimming: 4 bases; J trimming: 7 bases; junction bases outside the gene matches: 9. The germline CDR1 and CDR2 sequences are GTSNPN and SVGIG (reference sequence). The CDR3 bases are TGTGCCTGGACTAAACCGGGACAGGTGAATTCACCCCTCCACTTT. Protein sequence: CAWTKPGQVNSPLHF. Using reference TRBV30 and TRBJ1-6 for the parts outside the CDR3, the full variable domain is SQTIHQWPATLVQPVGSPLSLECTVEGTSNPNLYWYRQAAGRGLQLLFYSVGIGQISSEVPQNLSASRPQDRQFILSSKKLLLSDSGFYLCAWTKPGQVNSPLHFGNGTRLTVT.

CDR3 sequence reads: CASSPQGAYNEQFF. In DNA form, the CDR3 reads TGTGCCAGCAGTCCACAGGGGGCCTACAATGAGCAGTTCTTC. J is TRBJ2-1 and V is TRBV6-6; 8 nucleotides line up with TRBD1. The CDR3 length is 14 residues. Trimming removed 5 bases from V and 2 bases from J; junction bases left unmatched: 2. Germline V CDR1 and CDR2: MNHNY, SVGAGI (reference sequence).

A single count supports this clone. The chain couples TRBV18 to TRBJ1-2; D is perhaps TRBD1 (5 bases). Germline loops: CDR1 KGHSH, CDR2 LQKENI. The ends were cut back, 0 bases at V and 5 bases at J, with 13 bases in the middle. There are 15 residues in the CDR3. The CDR3 sequence is CASSPPGGDGYGYTF. CDR3 nucleotide sequence: TGTGCCAGCTCACCACCGGGAGGGGATGGGTATGGCTACACCTTC.

This rearrangement joins TRBV19 to TRBJ2-7; D remains unclear. CDR1 and CDR2 from the germline V gene are LNHDA and SQIVND (reference sequence). This CDR3 spans 14 amino acids. The V end was cut by 3 bases, the J end by 5 bases, with 14 bases between. The DNA of the CDR3 is TGTGCCAGTAGTATCTCGCTGTGGGCTAACGAGCAGTACTTC. This translates into CASSISLWANEQYF.

This clone was counted between two and nine times. This chain joins TRBV28 and TRBJ2-1; D call uncertain. V lost 3 bases, J lost 2 bases, and 14 bases lay in between. Germline lookup yields CDR1 MDHEN and CDR2 SYDVKM. This CDR3 is 16 amino acids long. The CDR3, as DNA: TGTGCCAGCAGTTTTCAAACCCGAAAGACCTACAATGAGCAGTTCTTC. Residues: CASSFQTRKTYNEQFF.

The V and J genes are TRBV2 and TRBJ2-3; D is possibly TRBD1 or TRBD2 (7 bases each). With 9 bases removed from V and 3 bases from J, the gap between germline ends came to 22 bases. Germline V gene lookup returns CDR1 SNHLY and CDR2 FYNNEI. This CDR3 spans 16 amino acids. The CDR3: CASGAGQSLGTDTQYF. The CDR3 region has the DNA TGTGCCAGTGGAGCGGGACAGAGTTTAGGGACAGATACGCAGTATTTT.

The chain joins TRBV29-1 to TRBJ2-1; D ambiguous. Trimming removed 3 bases at V and 6 bases at J, with 9 bases between. The CDR3 extends over 12 amino acids. The germline V gene has CDR1 SQVTM and CDR2 ANQGSEA. This CDR3 is CSVDLLSNEQFF. The DNA for the CDR3 is TGCAGCGTTGACCTTTTGTCCAATGAGCAGTTCTTC.

This clone was seen more than once but under ten times. The J gene is TRBJ1-2, the V gene TRBV7-2; D is undetermined. Germline values: CDR1 SGHTA, CDR2 FQGNSA. There are 14 residues in the CDR3. Trimming shortened V by 5 bases and J by 8 bases, and 18 bases separated the two germline ends. The CDR3: CASSTPGAFWGYTF. The DNA for the CDR3 is TGTGCCAGCAGCACCCCGGGAGCCTTCTGGGGCTACACCTTC.

The chain couples TRBV9 to TRBJ1-6; no firm D call. Trimming took off 4 bases at V and 8 bases at J, with 7 bases between the two ends. The CDR3 sequence is 12 residues long. CDR1 is SGDLS and CDR2 is YYNGEE in the germline V gene. CDR3 bases: TGTGCCAGCAGCCCCCTGGATTCACCCCTCCACTTT. Translating it yields CASSPLDSPLHF.

This clone was seen only once. The chain links TRBV7-9 to TRBJ2-2; 9 bases line up with TRBD2. From germline, CDR1 is SEHNR and CDR2 FQNEAQ (reference sequence). With 3 bases clipped from V and 6 bases from J, the junction kept 8 bases outside the gene matches. This CDR3 is 16 amino acids long. The CDR3 sequence is CASSFPGGGAPGELFF. For the CDR3, the DNA is TGTGCCAGCAGCTTCCCCGGCGGGGGGGCTCCCGGGGAGCTGTTTTTT.

The rearrangement joins TRBV7-9 to TRBJ2-1; weak D call: TRBD1 (6 bases). CDR1 and CDR2 from the germline V gene are SEHNR and FQNEAQ (reference sequence). There are 15 residues in the CDR3. Between the trimmed V and J ends, which lost 4 bases and 8 bases, there was a span of 18 bases. In DNA, the CDR3 is TGTGCCAGCAGCTCGATGGGGGCTTCGACATATGAGCAGTTCTTC. Its translation is CASSSMGASTYEQFF.

The chain carries TRBV5-1 and TRBJ2-2; 8 bases align to TRBD1. Germline assignment: CDR1 SGHRS and CDR2 YFSETQ. The CDR3 loop spans 15 amino acids. Trimming took 5 bases from V and 0 from J; bases not matched to a gene: 3. For the CDR3, the DNA is TGCGCCAGCAGAGAACAGGGGGCGAACACCGGGGAGCTGTTTTTT. Amino acids: CASREQGANTGELFF. The whole variable domain, filled in from reference TRBV5-1 and TRBJ2-2, reads KAGVTQTPRYLIKTRGQQVTLSCSPISGHRSVSWYQQTPGQGLQFLFEYFSETQRNKGNFPGRFSGRQFSNSRSEMNVSTLELGDSALYLCASREQGANTGELFFGEGSRLTVL.

The V call is TRBV29-1, the J call TRBJ2-2, with D possibly matching TRBD2 (6 bases). Germline lookup yields CDR1 SQVTM and CDR2 ANQGSEA. CDR3 size: 14 residues. Deletions cut 6 bases from V and 4 bases from J, with 15 bases between. The CDR3: CSVPGLQGTGELFF. CDR3 bases: TGCAGCGTCCCGGGACTTCAGGGCACCGGGGAGCTGTTTTTT.

This clone was seen more than once but under ten times. The J gene is TRBJ2-7, the V gene TRBV7-8; TRBD1 might be the D (5 bases). Germline CDR1 SGHVS, CDR2 FQNEAQ. The CDR3 has 14 residues. The V gene lost 1 base and the J gene lost 3 bases, with 10 bases spanning the gap. The CDR3 spells CASSLGTPGYEQYF. In DNA, the CDR3 is TGTGCCAGCAGCTTAGGGACACCAGGCTACGAGCAGTACTTC.

This chain uses TRBV30 with TRBJ1-2; 7 bases line up with TRBD1. The CDR3 is made up of 13 amino acids. V lost 4 bases, J lost 3 bases, and 5 bases stayed unmatched. Germline V gene sequence: CDR1 GTSNPN, CDR2 SVGIG (reference sequence). The CDR3 region is CAWTTGWDYGYTF. The CDR3 nucleotides read TGTGCCTGGACGACAGGGTGGGACTATGGCTACACCTTC.

The CDR3 coding sequence is TGTGCCAGCAGTTTGACGGACCGGAATCAGCCCCAGCATTTT. Translation gives CASSLTDRNQPQHF. J is TRBJ1-5 and V is TRBV28; D is uncertain. The length of the CDR3 is 14 residues. V was trimmed by 3 bases and J by 4 bases, leaving 10 bases between them. From germline, CDR1 is MDHEN and CDR2 SYDVKM. Full variable domain (missing parts from reference TRBV28 and TRBJ1-5): DVKVTQSSRYLVKRTGEKVFLECVQDMDHENMFWYRQDPGLGLRLIYFSYDVKMKEKGDIPEGYSVSREKKERFSLILESASTNQTSMYLCASSLTDRNQPQHFGDGTRLSIL.

This clone occurred once. The chain carries TRBV13 and TRBJ1-4, with D possibly TRBD1 on 5 matching bases. CDR3 length: 14 amino acids. V was trimmed by 2 bases and J by 8 bases, leaving 12 bases between them. Germline V gene lookup returns CDR1 PRHDT and CDR2 FYEKMQ (reference sequence). CDR3 amino acids: CASSLLSGEEKLFF. The CDR3, as DNA: TGTGCCAGCAGCTTACTATCGGGGGAAGAAAAACTGTTTTTT. Together with reference TRBV13 and TRBJ1-4, the CDR3 gives the full variable domain: AAGVIQSPRHLIKEKRETATLKCYPIPRHDTVYWYQQGPGQDPQFLISFYEKMQSDKGSIPDRFSAQQFSDYHSELNMSSLELGDSALYFCASSLLSGEEKLFFGSGTQLSVL.

This CDR3 is CASSMGGGTEAFF. CDR3 DNA sequence: TGTGCCAGTAGTATGGGAGGGGGCACTGAAGCTTTCTTT. The genes are TRBV19 and TRBJ1-1, with TRBD1 as a possible D gene (6 bases). This CDR3 region has 13 residues. The V end lost 3 bases, the J end lost 4 bases, and 9 bases lay between the germline ends. Germline V gene lookup returns CDR1 LNHDA and CDR2 SQIVND (reference sequence).

The V call is TRBV7-9, the J call TRBJ2-5, with unresolved D. This CDR3 is built from 13 residues. Germline lookup yields CDR1 SEHNR and CDR2 FQNEAQ (reference sequence). Trimming cost V 1 base and J 5 bases, with 8 bases left between them. The CDR3 DNA reads as TGTGCCAGCAGCTTAGTTTTCGCGGAGACCCAGTACTTC. Its protein product is CASSLVFAETQYF.